Here is one TCR beta chain with its context. Antigen specificity is unknown. These data originate in a study of shared clonotypes between healthy human individuals. Whole-study context: Three plates each covered CD4 naive and memory; CD8 naive two, CD8 memory one.

All donors were Caucasian adults living in Nashville, Tennessee. Method: immunoSEQ multiplex PCR; TCRdb's copy keeps in-frame clones and lacks some. This table has 1.5 million to 1.9 million clones, 95% to 99% appearing once. Whole-study results and caveats: Some clonotypes were shared by all four sorted-subset donors, while others were not shared. The non-shared ones had lower generation probabilities than the shared ones.

V dropped 2 bases and J dropped 7 bases, with 8 bases sitting between them. The CDR3 runs 12 residues. Germline V gene sequence: CDR1 MDHEN, CDR2 SYDVKM. This chain links TRBV28 with TRBJ1-1; D remains unclear. This clonotype was obtained from a young man in good health. The sample comprised naive CD4+ T cells sorted from blood. Subset defined: CD45RA+ positively selected. The DNA of the CDR3 is TGTGCCAGCAGTTTAAGGTACGGTGAAGCTTTCTTT. This encodes CASSLRYGEAFF.